This T cell receptor (beta chain) derives from a study of control samples from healthy donors and cancer patients. Repertoires were generated with immunoSEQ multiplex PCR, while TCRdb's copy carries only in-frame clones and drops some. Of 70,000 or so clones listed, roughly 94% are singletons. The CDR3 length is 15 residues. V lost 2 bases and J lost 3; bases outside the gene matches: 4. Per germline, CDR1 SNHLY and CDR2 FYNNEI. The V call is TRBV2, the J call TRBJ1-5; 7 positions agree with TRBD1. Sequencing was performed on blood. This receptor was taken from a woman in her 40s in good health. The CDR3 here is CASSELGQINQPQHF. CDR3 DNA: TGTGCCAGCAGTGAATTGGGACAGATCAATCAGCCCCAGCATTTT.